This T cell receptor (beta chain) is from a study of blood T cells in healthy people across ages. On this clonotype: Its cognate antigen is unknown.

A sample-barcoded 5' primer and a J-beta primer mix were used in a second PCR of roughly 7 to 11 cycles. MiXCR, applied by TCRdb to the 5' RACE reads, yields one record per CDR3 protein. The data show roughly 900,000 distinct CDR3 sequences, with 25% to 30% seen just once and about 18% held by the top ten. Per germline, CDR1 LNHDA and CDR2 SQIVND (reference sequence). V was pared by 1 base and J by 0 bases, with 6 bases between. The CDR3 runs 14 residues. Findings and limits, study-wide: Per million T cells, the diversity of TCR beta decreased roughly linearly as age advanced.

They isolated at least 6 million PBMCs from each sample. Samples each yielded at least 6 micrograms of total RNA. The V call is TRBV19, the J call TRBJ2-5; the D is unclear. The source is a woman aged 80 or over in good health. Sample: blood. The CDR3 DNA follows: TGTGCCAGTAGTATAGGGTCCAACCAAGAGACCCAGTACTTC. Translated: CASSIGSNQETQYF.